This TCR beta chain was observed in a study of blood T cell repertoires in COVID-19. Study context: The study drew acute and convalescent COVID-19 samples from the United States, Italy and Spain. The cDNA or gDNA used as material had been derived from T cells, B-cell-depleted T cells, or PBMCs.

Original handling: Researchers report that nucleated cell counts were estimated from reference gene primer amplification. The table came from immunoSEQ multiplex PCR; TCRdb's copy has only in-frame clones and leaves some out. Clone size and V and J calls were adopted from that table, with D and trimming inferred from the DNA. The sample lists approximately 180,000 clones, roughly 88% occurring once. The germline V and J ends were trimmed by 2 bases and 1 base, with 14 bases remaining between them. There are 16 residues in the CDR3. In germline, CDR1 is MNHNY, CDR2 SVGAGI (reference sequence). Sequenced input: peripheral blood. The TCR was taken from a man between 60 and 70 years old with acute or convalescent COVID-19. The rearrangement joins TRBV6-6 to TRBJ1-1, with a weak D call TRBD1 (6 bases). DNA of the CDR3: TGTGCCAGCAGTTACATCCAAGGGGGTCGGAACACTGAAGCTTTCTTT. This translates into CASSYIQGGRNTEAFF.